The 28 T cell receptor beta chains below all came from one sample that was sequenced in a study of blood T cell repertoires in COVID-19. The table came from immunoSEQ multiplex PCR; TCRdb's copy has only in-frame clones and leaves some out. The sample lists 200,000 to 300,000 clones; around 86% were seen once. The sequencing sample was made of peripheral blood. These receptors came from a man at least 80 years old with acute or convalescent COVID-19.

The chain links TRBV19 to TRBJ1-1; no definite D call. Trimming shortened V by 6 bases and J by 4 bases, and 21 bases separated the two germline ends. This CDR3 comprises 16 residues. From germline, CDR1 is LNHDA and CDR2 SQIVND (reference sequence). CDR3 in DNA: TGTGCCAGTAGCATCGTTTCGGGATACTCAACCACTGAAGCTTTCTTT. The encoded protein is CASSIVSGYSTTEAFF.

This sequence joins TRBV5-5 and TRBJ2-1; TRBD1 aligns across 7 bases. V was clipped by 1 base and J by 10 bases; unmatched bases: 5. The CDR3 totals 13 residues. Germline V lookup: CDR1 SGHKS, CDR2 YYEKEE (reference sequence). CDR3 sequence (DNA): TGTGCCAGCAGCTTGTTACCCAGGGGGGAGCAGTTCTTC. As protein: CASSLLPRGEQFF. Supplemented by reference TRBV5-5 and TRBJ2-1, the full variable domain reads DAGVTQSPTHLIKTRGQQVTLRCSPISGHKSVSWYQQVLGQGPQFIFQYYEKEERGRGNFPDRFSARQFPNYSSELNVNALLLGDSALYLCASSLLPRGEQFFGPGTRLTVL.

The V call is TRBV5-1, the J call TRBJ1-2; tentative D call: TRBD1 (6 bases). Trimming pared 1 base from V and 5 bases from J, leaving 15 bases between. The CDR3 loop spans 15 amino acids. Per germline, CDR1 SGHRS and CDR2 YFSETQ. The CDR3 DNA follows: TGCGCCAGCAGCTTGTCCTCCGGGACAAGTTATGGCTACACCTTC. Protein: CASSLSSGTSYGYTF.

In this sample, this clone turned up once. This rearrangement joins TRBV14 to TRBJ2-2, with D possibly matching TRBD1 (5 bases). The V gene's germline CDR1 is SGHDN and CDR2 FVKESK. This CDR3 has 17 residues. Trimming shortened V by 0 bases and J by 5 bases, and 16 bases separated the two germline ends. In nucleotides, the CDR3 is TGTGCCAGCAGCCAAGATGGGGTGACCCGGACAACCGGGGAGCTGTTTTTT. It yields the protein CASSQDGVTRTTGELFF.

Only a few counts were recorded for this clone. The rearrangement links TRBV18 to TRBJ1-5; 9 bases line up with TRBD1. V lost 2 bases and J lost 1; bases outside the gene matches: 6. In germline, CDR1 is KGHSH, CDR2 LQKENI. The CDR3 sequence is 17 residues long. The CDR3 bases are TGTGCCAGCTCACCAGTGGGGACAGGGTCCAGCAATCAGCCCCAGCATTTT. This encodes CASSPVGTGSSNQPQHF.

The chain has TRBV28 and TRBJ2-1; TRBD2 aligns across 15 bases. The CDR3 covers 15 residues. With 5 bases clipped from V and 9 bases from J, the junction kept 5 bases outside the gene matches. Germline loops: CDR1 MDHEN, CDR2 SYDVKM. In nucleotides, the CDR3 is TGTGCCAGCAGTCCCCCGGGACTAGCGGGAGGTGAGCAGTTCTTC. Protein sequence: CASSPPGLAGGEQFF.

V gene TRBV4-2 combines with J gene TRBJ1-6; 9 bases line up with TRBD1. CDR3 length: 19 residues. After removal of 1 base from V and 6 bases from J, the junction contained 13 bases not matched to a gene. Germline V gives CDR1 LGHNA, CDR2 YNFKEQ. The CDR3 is CASSQAPPDRGRLNSPLHF. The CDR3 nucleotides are TGTGCCAGCAGCCAAGCCCCCCCCGACAGGGGGAGGCTTAATTCACCCCTCCACTTT.

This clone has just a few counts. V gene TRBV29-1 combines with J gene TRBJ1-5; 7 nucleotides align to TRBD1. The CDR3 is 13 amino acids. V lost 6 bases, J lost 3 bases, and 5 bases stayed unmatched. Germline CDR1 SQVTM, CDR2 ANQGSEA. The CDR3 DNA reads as TGCAGCGTCGTAACAGGGGTCAATCAGCCCCAGCATTTT. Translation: CSVVTGVNQPQHF. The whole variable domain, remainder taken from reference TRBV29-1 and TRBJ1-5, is SAVISQKPSRDICQRGTSLTIQCQVDSQVTMMFWYRQQPGQSLTLIATANQGSEATYESGFVIDKFPISRPNLTFSTLTVSNMSPEDSSIYLCSVVTGVNQPQHFGDGTRLSIL.

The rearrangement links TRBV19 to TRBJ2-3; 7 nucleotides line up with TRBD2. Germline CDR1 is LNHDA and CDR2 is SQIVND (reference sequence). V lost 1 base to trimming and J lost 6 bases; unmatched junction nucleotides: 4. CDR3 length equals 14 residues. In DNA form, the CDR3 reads TGTGCCAGTAGTATAGGCCTAGCGGTGGATACGCAGTATTTT. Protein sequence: CASSIGLAVDTQYF.

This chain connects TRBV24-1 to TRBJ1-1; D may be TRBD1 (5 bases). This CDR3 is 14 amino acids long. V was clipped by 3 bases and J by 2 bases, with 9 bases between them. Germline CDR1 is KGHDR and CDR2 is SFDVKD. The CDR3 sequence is CATSDRTSNTEAFF. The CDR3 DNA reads TGTGCCACCAGTGATCGGACAAGTAACACTGAAGCTTTCTTT.

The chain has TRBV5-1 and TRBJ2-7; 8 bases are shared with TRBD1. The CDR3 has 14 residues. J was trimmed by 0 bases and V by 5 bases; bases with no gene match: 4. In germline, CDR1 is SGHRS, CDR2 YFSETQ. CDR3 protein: CASRGQASSYEQYF. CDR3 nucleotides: TGCGCCAGCAGGGGACAGGCGAGCTCCTACGAGCAGTACTTC.

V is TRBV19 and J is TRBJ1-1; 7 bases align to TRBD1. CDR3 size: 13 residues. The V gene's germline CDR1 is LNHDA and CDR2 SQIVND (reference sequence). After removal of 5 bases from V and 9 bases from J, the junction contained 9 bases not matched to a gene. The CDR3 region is CASSEGQVLKAFF. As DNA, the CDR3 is TGTGCCAGTAGTGAAGGACAGGTTCTGAAAGCTTTCTTT. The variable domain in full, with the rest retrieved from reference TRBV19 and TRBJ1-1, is DGGITQSPKYLFRKEGQNVTLSCEQNLNHDAMYWYRQDPGQGLRLIYYSQIVNDFQKGDIAEGYSVSREKKESFPLTVTSAQKNPTAFYLCASSEGQVLKAFFGQGTRLTVV.

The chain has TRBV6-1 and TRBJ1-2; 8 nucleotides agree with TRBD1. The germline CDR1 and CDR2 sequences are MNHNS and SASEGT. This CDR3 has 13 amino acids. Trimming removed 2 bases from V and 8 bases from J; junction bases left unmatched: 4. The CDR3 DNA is TGTGCCAGCAGTGAACAGGGGGCTCGAGGCTACACCTTC. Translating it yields CASSEQGARGYTF.

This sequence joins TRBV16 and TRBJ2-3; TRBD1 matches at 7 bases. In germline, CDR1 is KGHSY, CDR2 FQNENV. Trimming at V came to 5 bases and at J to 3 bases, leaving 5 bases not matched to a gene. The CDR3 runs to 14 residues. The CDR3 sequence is CASSEGQLTDTQYF. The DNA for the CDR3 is TGTGCCAGCAGCGAGGGACAGCTAACAGATACGCAGTATTTT.

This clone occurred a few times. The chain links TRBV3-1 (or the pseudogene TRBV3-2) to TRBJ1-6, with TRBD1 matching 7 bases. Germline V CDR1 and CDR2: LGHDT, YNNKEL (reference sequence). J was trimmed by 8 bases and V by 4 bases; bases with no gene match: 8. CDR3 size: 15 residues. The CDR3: CASSPRDSTHSPLHF. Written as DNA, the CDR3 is TGTGCCAGCAGCCCCCGGGACAGCACACATTCACCCCTCCACTTT.

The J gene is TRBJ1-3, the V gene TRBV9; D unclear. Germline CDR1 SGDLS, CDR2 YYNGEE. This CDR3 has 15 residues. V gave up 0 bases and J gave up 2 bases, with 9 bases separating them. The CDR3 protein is CASSVAEWTGNTIYF. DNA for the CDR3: TGTGCCAGCAGCGTAGCGGAGTGGACTGGAAACACCATATATTTT.

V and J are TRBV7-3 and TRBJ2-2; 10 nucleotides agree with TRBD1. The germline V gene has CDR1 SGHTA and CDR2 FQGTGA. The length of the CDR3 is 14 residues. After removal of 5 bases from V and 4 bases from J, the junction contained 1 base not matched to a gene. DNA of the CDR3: TGTGCCAGCAGCCGGGACAGGGGCACCGGGGAGCTGTTTTTT. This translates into CASSRDRGTGELFF.

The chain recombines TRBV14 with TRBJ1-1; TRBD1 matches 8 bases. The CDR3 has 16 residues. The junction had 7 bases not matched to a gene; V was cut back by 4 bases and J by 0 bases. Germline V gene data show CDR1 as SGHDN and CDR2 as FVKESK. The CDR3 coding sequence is TGTGCCAGCAGCCGGGGACAGGTCTTCATGAACACTGAAGCTTTCTTT. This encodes CASSRGQVFMNTEAFF.

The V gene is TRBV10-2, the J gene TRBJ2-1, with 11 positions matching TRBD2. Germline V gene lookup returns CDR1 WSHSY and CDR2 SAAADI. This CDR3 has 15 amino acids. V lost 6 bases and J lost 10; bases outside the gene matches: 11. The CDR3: CASRVAGGRGGEQFF. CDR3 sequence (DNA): TGCGCCAGCAGGGTAGCGGGAGGGCGGGGAGGAGAGCAGTTCTTC.

The CDR3 coding sequence is TGCGCCAGCAGCCAAGTGTGGGGACAGGGGATTTCCTACGAGCAGTACTTC. Amino acid sequence: CASSQVWGQGISYEQYF. V is TRBV4-1 and J is TRBJ2-7, with TRBD1 matching over 10 bases. With 1 base clipped from V and 1 base from J, the junction kept 7 bases outside the gene matches. The CDR3 contains 17 residues. CDR1 is MGHRA, CDR2 YSYEKL, per germline.

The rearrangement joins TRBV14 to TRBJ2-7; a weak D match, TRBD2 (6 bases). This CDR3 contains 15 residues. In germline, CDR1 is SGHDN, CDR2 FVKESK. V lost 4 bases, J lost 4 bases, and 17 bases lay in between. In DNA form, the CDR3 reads TGTGCCAGCAGCCGTACACCGCGGGGCCAATACGAGCAGTACTTC. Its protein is CASSRTPRGQYEQYF. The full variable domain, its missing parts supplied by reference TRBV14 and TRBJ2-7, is EAGVTQFPSHSVIEKGQTVTLRCDPISGHDNLYWYRRVMGKEIKFLLHFVKESKQDESGMPNNRFLAERTGGTYSTLKVQPAELEDSGVYFCASSRTPRGQYEQYFGPGTRLTVT.

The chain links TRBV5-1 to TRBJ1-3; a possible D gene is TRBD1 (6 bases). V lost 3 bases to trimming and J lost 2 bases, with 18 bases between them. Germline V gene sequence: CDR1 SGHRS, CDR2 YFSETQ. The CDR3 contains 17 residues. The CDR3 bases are TGCGCCAGCAGCTGGACCAGGGGAGGGATGGCTGGAAACACCATATATTTT. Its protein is CASSWTRGGMAGNTIYF.

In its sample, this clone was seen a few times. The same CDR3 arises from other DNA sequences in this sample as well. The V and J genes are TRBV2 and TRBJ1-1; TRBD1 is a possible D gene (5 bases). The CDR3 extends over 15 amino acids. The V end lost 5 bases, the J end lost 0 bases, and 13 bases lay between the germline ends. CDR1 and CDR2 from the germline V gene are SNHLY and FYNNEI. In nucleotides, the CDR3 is TGTGCCAGCAGTCTAAGGGGCACTTTGAACACTGAAGCTTTCTTT. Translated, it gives CASSLRGTLNTEAFF.

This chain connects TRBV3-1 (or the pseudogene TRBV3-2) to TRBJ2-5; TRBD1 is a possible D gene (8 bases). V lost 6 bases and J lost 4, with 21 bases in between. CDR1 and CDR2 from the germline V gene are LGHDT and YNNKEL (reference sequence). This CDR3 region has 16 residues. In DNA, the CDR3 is TGTGCCAGCAGGAGGGGGGGACAGGTTTTAGTAGAGACCCAGTACTTC. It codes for CASRRGGQVLVETQYF.

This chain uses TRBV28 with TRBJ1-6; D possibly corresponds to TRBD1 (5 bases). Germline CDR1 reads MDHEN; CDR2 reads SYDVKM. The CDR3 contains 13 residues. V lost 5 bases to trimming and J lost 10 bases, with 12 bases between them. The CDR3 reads CASSPGAQSPLHF. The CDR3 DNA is TGTGCCAGCAGTCCTGGGGCACAGTCACCCCTCCACTTT.

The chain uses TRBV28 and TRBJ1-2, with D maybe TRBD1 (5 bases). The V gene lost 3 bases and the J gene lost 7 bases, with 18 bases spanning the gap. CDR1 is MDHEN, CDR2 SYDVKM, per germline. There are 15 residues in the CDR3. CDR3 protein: CASSFSTVAMVGYTF. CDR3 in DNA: TGTGCCAGCAGTTTCTCGACAGTCGCTATGGTTGGCTACACCTTC.

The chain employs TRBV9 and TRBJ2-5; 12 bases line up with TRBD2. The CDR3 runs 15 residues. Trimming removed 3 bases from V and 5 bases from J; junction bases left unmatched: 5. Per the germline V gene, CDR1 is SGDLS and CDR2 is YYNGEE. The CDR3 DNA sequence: TGTGCCAGCAGCGCTAGCGGGGGGGCCCAGGAGACCCAGTACTTC. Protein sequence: CASSASGGAQETQYF. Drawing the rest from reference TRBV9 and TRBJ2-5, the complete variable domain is DSGVTQTPKHLITATGQRVTLRCSPRSGDLSVYWYQQSLDQGLQFLIQYYNGEERAKGNILERFSAQQFPDLHSELNLSSLELGDSALYFCASSASGGAQETQYFGPGTRLLVL.

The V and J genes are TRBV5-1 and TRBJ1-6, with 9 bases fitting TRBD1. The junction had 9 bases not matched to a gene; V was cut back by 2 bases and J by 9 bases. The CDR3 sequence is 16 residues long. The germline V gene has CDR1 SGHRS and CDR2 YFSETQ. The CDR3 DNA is TGCGCCAGCAGCTTATTCCCGGGACAGGGAAGTTCACCCCTCCACTTT. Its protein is CASSLFPGQGSSPLHF. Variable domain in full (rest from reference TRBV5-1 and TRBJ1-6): KAGVTQTPRYLIKTRGQQVTLSCSPISGHRSVSWYQQTPGQGLQFLFEYFSETQRNKGNFPGRFSGRQFSNSRSEMNVSTLELGDSALYLCASSLFPGQGSSPLHFGNGTRLTVT.